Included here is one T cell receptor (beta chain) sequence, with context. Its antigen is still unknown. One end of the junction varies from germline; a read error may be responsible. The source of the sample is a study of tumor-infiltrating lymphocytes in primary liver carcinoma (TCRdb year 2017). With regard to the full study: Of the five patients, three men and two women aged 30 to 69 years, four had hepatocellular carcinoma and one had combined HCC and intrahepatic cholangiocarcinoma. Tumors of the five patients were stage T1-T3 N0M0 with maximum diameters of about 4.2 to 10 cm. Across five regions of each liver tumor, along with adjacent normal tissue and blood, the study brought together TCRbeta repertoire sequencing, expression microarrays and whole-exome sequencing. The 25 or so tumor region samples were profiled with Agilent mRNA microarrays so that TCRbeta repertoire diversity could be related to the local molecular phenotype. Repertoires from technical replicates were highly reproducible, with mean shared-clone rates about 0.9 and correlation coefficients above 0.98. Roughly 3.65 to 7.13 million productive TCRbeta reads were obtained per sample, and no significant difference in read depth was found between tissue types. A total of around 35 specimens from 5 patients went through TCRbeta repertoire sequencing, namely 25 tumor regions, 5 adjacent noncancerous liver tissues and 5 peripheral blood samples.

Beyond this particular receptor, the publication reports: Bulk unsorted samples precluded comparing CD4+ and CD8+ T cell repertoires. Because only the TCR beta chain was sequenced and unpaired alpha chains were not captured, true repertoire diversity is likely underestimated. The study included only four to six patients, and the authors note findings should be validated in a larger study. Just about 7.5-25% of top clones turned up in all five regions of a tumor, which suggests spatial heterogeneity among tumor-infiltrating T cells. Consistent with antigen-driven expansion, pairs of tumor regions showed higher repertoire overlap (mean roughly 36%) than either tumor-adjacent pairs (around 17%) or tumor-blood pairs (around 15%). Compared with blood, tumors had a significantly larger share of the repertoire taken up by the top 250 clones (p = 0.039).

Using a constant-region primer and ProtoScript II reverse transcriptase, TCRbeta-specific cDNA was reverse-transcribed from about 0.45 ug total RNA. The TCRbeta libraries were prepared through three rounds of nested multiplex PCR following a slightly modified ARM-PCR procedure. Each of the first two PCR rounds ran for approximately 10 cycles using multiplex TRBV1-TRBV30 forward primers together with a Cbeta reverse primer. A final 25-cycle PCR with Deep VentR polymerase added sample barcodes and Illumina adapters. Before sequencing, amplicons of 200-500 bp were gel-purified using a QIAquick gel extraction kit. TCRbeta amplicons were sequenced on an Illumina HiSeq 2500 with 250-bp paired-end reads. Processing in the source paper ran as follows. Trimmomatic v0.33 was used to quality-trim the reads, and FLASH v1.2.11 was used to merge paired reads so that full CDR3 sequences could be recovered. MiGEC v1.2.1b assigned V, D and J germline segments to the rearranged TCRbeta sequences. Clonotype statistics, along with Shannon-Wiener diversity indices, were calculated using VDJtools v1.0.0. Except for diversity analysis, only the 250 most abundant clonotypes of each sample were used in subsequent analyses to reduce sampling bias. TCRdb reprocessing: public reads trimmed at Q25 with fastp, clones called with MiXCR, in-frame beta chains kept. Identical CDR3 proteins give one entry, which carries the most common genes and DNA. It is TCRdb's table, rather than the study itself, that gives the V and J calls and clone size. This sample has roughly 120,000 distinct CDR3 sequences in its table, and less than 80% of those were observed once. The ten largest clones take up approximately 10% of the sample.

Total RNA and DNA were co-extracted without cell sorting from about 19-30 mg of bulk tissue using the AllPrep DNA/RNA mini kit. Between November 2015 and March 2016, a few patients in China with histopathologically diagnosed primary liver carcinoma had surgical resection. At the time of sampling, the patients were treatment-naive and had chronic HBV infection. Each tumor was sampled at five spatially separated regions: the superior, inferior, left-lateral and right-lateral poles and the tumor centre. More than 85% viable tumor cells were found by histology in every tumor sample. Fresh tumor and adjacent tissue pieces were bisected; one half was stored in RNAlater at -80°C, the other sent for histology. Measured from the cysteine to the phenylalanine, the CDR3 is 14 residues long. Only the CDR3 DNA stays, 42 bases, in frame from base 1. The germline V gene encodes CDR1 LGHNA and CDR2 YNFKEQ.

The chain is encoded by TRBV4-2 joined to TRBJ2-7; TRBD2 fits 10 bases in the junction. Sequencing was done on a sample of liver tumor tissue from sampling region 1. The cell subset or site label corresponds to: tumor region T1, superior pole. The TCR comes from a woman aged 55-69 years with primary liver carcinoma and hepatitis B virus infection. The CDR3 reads CASSHSGRAYEQHF. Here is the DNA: TGTGCCAGCAGTCACAGCGGGAGGGCCTACGAGCAACACTTC.